The text below deals with one T cell receptor (beta chain). It was some 96 million PBMCs that unsorted samples used for genomic DNA. The data were taken from a study of shared clonotypes between healthy human individuals. Input per replicate PCR of unsorted PBMC was approximately 280 ng DNA, corresponding to tens of thousands of T cell genomes. Original processing notes: Filtering differed since immunoSEQ provided only junctions, with no quality scores. Clones were sequenced by immunoSEQ multiplex PCR, and TCRdb holds only the in-frame ones, with some missing. The V and J calls and clone size are taken from that table; D and trimming were inferred from the DNA. Here the sample spans about 470,000 clones, 70% to 80% being singletons. The sample consisted of PBMCs. The clonotype originates from a woman aged 40 to 49 in good health. Some clones in this sample may be carry-over from other donors' samples.

As DNA, the CDR3 is TGCGCCAGCAGCCCAGACAGGGGGCAGACCTACGAGCAGTACTTC. It specifies CASSPDRGQTYEQYF. The chain employs TRBV4-1 and TRBJ2-7; TRBD1 agrees at 10 bases. CDR3 length equals 15 residues. Germline V gives CDR1 MGHRA, CDR2 YSYEKL. Trimming removed 4 bases from V and 2 bases from J; junction bases left unmatched: 5.